The T cell receptor (beta chain) described here comes from a study of tumor-infiltrating lymphocytes in primary liver carcinoma. The overall study: The five patients, who were men and women, ranged in age from 30 to 69 years.

As to this clonotype: Its antigen is not identified. A much larger clone is a single base away; this may be a read error. The missing conserved phenylalanine or tryptophan at the end of this CDR3 makes a read error likely.

Co-extraction yielded RNA and DNA from roughly 20-30 mg of unsorted bulk tissue. Tumor samples uniformly had over 80% viable tumor cells. Researchers generated TCR beta cDNA from roughly 500 ng of total RNA, relying on a constant-region primer. Libraries for TCR beta were built through three nested multiplex PCR rounds, which together made up a slightly modified ARM-PCR procedure. It was with TRBV1-TRBV30 forward primers and a C-beta reverse primer that the first two PCR rounds were run, at 10 to 11 cycles each. TCRdb reprocessed the multiplex PCR reads with MiXCR, giving one entry per CDR3 protein. The sample consists of about 130,000 distinct CDR3 sequences, roughly three fifths of them appearing once. The V end lost 0 bases, the J end lost 0 bases, and 5 bases lay between the germline ends. CDR3 length equals 14 residues. From germline, CDR1 is PRHDT and CDR2 FYEKMQ (reference sequence). Study conclusions and caveats: Tumor specimens were characterized by a significantly higher top-250-clone fraction than blood (p = 0.039).

The origin of this receptor is a woman aged 55-75 years with primary liver carcinoma and hepatitis B virus infection. This chain joins TRBV13 and TRBJ2-5; tentative D call: TRBD1 (5 bases). Input material: liver tumor tissue from sampling region 3. Subset specified: tumor region T3, left-lateral pole. Here the CDR3 DNA reads TGTGCCAGCAGCTTAGGCAGGGACCAAGAGACCCAGTACTCC. Its protein is CASSLGRDQETQYS.